The entry below describes one T cell receptor (beta chain). The record originates from a study of blood T cell repertoires in COVID-19. TCRdb's copy holds only in-frame clones and misses some; the assay was immunoSEQ multiplex PCR. In the table there are about 270,000 clones, more than 65% of which are singletons. Trimming took 5 bases from V and 8 from J, leaving 9 bases between them. This CDR3 contains 11 residues. V gene TRBV12-3 or TRBV12-4 combines with J gene TRBJ1-1; D unclear. The sample taken for sequencing was peripheral blood. This TCR came from a woman aged 18-30 years with acute or convalescent COVID-19. CDR3 amino acids: CASSGLIEAFF. CDR3 nucleotides: TGTGCCAGCAGTGGCCTCATAGAAGCTTTCTTT.